The 24 T cell receptor beta chains given below trace back to one sample, sequenced in a study of T cells expressing NK-cell markers (dated by TCRdb to 2019 to 2021). The library was made by 5' RACE. TCRdb names Illumina HiSeq 2000 as the instrument used. After reprocessing by TCRdb, each CDR3 protein sequence is one entry, and no DNA is given. The sample's table covers around 260,000 distinct CDR3 sequences. Together, the top ten hold about 4.2% of the sample. Sequenced material: blood T cells: a sorted CD56 or NKG2C T cell subset, CD4+ or CD8+ T cells, or bulk PBMC T cells (not recorded which). The receptors here all came from a woman aged 18-69 years in good health.

The chain joins TRBV12-3 or TRBV12-4 to TRBJ2-5; as DNA is missing, the TRBD2 call by TCRdb cannot be tested. This CDR3 region has 17 residues. CDR3 residues: CASSQTPGTSVKETQYF.

This sequence joins TRBV5-4 and TRBJ2-7. Germline V lookup: CDR1 SGHNT, CDR2 YYREEE (reference sequence). The CDR3 has 13 residues. Here the CDR3 reads CASSLTSSYEQYF.

The gene calls are TRBV7-2 and TRBJ2-1; TCRdb designates TRBD2, a call that cannot be tested without DNA. The CDR3 extends over 17 amino acids. CDR1 and CDR2 from the germline V gene are SGHTA and FQGNSA. This chain's CDR3 is CASSPEIAGALRDEQFF.

The CDR3 spells CASSYPGQGENIQYF. The chain couples TRBV6-5 to TRBJ2-4; the D call of TRBD1 rests on TCRdb alone, since no DNA is present to check it. The CDR3 has 15 residues. Germline CDR1 is MNHEY and CDR2 is SVGAGI.

The CDR3 protein is CASSQAPYDQYF. This rearrangement joins TRBV3-1 to TRBJ2-7. The CDR3 totals 12 residues. In germline, CDR1 is LGHDT, CDR2 YNNKEL (reference sequence).

The chain recombines TRBV5-1 with TRBJ2-3. The CDR3 sequence is 13 residues long. Germline V CDR1 and CDR2: SGHRS, YFSETQ. The CDR3 protein is CASSLATTGTQYF. The full variable domain, completed using reference TRBV5-1 and TRBJ2-3, is KAGVTQTPRYLIKTRGQQVTLSCSPISGHRSVSWYQQTPGQGLQFLFEYFSETQRNKGNFPGRFSGRQFSNSRSEMNVSTLELGDSALYLCASSLATTGTQYFGPGTRLTVL.

The gene calls are TRBV2 and TRBJ2-5; TCRdb's D call of TRBD1 is untestable without DNA. Germline-derived CDR1 and CDR2 are SNHLY and FYNNEI. The CDR3 sequence is 11 residues long. The CDR3 is CAGQTQETQYF.

V is TRBV6-2 or TRBV6-3 and J is TRBJ1-1; with no DNA, the TCRdb D assignment of TRBD1 cannot be verified. There are 14 residues in the CDR3. Germline V gives CDR1 MNHEY, CDR2 SVGEGT. The CDR3 loop reads CASSSGQGITEAFF.

The gene calls are TRBV12-3 or TRBV12-4 and TRBJ2-1. The CDR3 contains 15 residues. The CDR3 region is CASSYGQLRTIEQFF.

The chain employs TRBV5-4 and TRBJ2-3; TCRdb outputs TRBD1, but without DNA this stays unchecked. Germline CDR1 SGHNT, CDR2 YYREEE (reference sequence). This CDR3 has 15 amino acids. The CDR3: CASPTSPGSTDTQYF.

The CDR3 spells CASSSGLAGGHNEQFF. This rearrangement joins TRBV12-3 or TRBV12-4 to TRBJ2-1; TCRdb outputs TRBD2, but without DNA this stays unchecked. This CDR3 contains 16 residues.

The chain is built from TRBV10-3 and TRBJ1-4; there is no DNA to check the TCRdb D call of TRBD1. The CDR3 extends over 15 amino acids. Germline CDR1 is ENHRY and CDR2 is SYGVKD. CDR3: CAISDPGGAEEKLFF.

This chain uses TRBV12-3 or TRBV12-4 with TRBJ1-5. The CDR3 is made up of 15 amino acids. This chain's CDR3 is CASSPSNKVAQPQHF.

The CDR3 loop is CSARGLAGGPDTQYF. The chain employs TRBV20-1 and TRBJ2-3; TCRdb indicates TRBD2, and absent DNA this call remains unverified. Germline CDR1 DFQATT, CDR2 SNEGSKA (reference sequence). The CDR3 is 15 residues long.

V and J are TRBV20-1 and TRBJ2-7; absent DNA, TCRdb's TRBD2 call cannot be checked. The CDR3 has 13 amino acids. Germline CDR1 reads DFQATT; CDR2 reads SNEGSKA (reference sequence). The CDR3 region is CSALYFGAGMGYF.

The chain carries TRBV7-3 and TRBJ2-2; TCRdb calls TRBD1, which cannot be checked without DNA. Looked up from germline, CDR1 is SGHTA and CDR2 is FQGTGA. The length of the CDR3 is 13 residues. CDR3 amino acids: CASSTDRSGELFF.

The J gene is TRBJ2-2, the V gene TRBV10-2; the TCRdb call, TRBD1, lacks DNA for checking. The germline CDR1 and CDR2 sequences are WSHSY and SAAADI. This CDR3 spans 13 amino acids. CDR3 amino acids: CASHPGNTGELFF.

The chain has TRBV5-4 and TRBJ2-5; TCRdb lists TRBD2, though no DNA is available to test this call. Per the germline V gene, CDR1 is SGHNT and CDR2 is YYREEE (reference sequence). The CDR3 totals 15 residues. CDR3: CASSLASSGQETQYF.

The chain carries TRBV28 and TRBJ1-2. Germline CDR1 reads MDHEN; CDR2 reads SYDVKM. CDR3 length: 15 amino acids. CDR3 region: CASSSVRVTIYGYTF.

V and J are TRBV5-1 and TRBJ2-1; TCRdb lists TRBD1, though no DNA is available to test this call. The CDR3 runs to 14 residues. Germline V gene sequence: CDR1 SGHRS, CDR2 YFSETQ. The CDR3: CASSLLASRGEQFF. The variable domain in full, completed from reference TRBV5-1 and TRBJ2-1, reads KAGVTQTPRYLIKTRGQQVTLSCSPISGHRSVSWYQQTPGQGLQFLFEYFSETQRNKGNFPGRFSGRQFSNSRSEMNVSTLELGDSALYLCASSLLASRGEQFFGPGTRLTVL.

J is TRBJ2-5 and V is TRBV7-9. Per germline, CDR1 SEHNR and CDR2 FQNEAQ (reference sequence). This CDR3 has 15 residues. CDR3 amino acids: CASSLGSGVQETQYF.

The rearrangement links TRBV5-1 to TRBJ2-1. The CDR3 has 15 amino acids. CDR1 and CDR2 from the germline V gene are SGHRS and YFSETQ. The CDR3 sequence: CATSTWGKTYNEQFF.

V and J are TRBV20-1 and TRBJ1-5. The CDR3 extends over 14 amino acids. CDR1 and CDR2 from the germline V gene are DFQATT and SNEGSKA (reference sequence). CDR3 loop: CRTEGRGPNQPQHF.

The chain recombines TRBV12-3 or TRBV12-4 with TRBJ1-2. The CDR3 consists of 11 residues. CDR3 protein: CASSSRDGYTF.